The 9 T cell receptor beta chains given below trace back to one sample, sequenced in a study of graft-versus-host responses after intestinal transplantation. Processing of graft tissue released intraepithelial and lamina propria lymphocytes. Assay used: immunoSEQ multiplex PCR; TCRdb lists only in-frame clones, some missing. The profile covers about 7,400 clones, with about three quarters appearing a single time and about 19% taken by the ten largest. Sample: ileum tissue, taken roughly 240 days after intestinal transplantation. Source of these receptors: a human patient who received an intestinal transplant, so some T cells may come from the graft donor.

The V call is TRBV7-2, the J call TRBJ2-3, with D unclear. This CDR3 is 14 amino acids long. Deletions cut 3 bases from V and 2 bases from J, with 9 bases between. Germline V lookup: CDR1 SGHTA, CDR2 FQGNSA. CDR3 sequence (DNA): TGTGCCAGCAGCTTCCTTGACCTCACAGATACGCAGTATTTT. Protein product: CASSFLDLTDTQYF.

J is TRBJ1-1 and V is TRBV27; weak D call: TRBD1 (6 bases). Germline lookup yields CDR1 MNHEY and CDR2 SMNVEV (reference sequence). The CDR3 extends over 14 amino acids. V lost 0 bases and J 4 bases, leaving 9 bases between the germline ends. This CDR3 reads CASSLSRGSTEAFF. As DNA, the CDR3 is TGTGCCAGCAGTTTATCGAGGGGGAGCACTGAAGCTTTCTTT.

The sample holds a few counts of this clone. The rearrangement uses TRBV6-5 and TRBJ1-6, with a tentative D call TRBD1 (5 bases). V was pared by 7 bases and J by 5 bases, with 15 bases between. Germline values: CDR1 MNHEY, CDR2 SVGAGI. CDR3 length: 15 residues. For the CDR3, the DNA is TGTGCCAGCATCCTGATCGGGGGTCATAATTCACCCCTCCACTTT. This sequence encodes CASILIGGHNSPLHF.

The chain combines TRBV5-1 with TRBJ1-4; 8 positions match TRBD1. Germline V gene data show CDR1 as SGHRS and CDR2 as YFSETQ. The CDR3 is 17 amino acids. The V gene end was trimmed by 0 bases and the J gene end by 6 bases; junction bases not matched to a gene: 10. The CDR3 coding sequence is TGCGCCAGCAGCTTGGCAGGGGGCAGGGTAGATGATGAAAAACTGTTTTTT. Encoded protein: CASSLAGGRVDDEKLFF.

The chain employs TRBV7-2 and TRBJ2-5; D might be TRBD2 (6 bases). The CDR3 runs 16 residues. Germline CDR1 is SGHTA and CDR2 is FQGNSA. Trimming shortened V by 1 base and J by 5 bases, and 17 bases separated the two germline ends. CDR3 bases: TGTGCCAGCAGCTTAGAGCTCCTGGAGGGCTTGGAGACCCAGTACTTC. Translated, it gives CASSLELLEGLETQYF.

A few counts support this clone. The chain combines TRBV5-8 with TRBJ1-5; D remains ambiguous. Trimming took 4 bases from V and 0 from J, leaving 11 bases between them. The germline gives CDR1 SGHTS, CDR2 YDEGEE. The CDR3 length is 15 residues. The CDR3 loop reads CASSPHTDSNQPQHF. CDR3 coding DNA: TGTGCCAGCAGCCCACACACAGATAGCAATCAGCCCCAGCATTTT.

This clone was observed a few times. The chain couples TRBV27 to TRBJ1-3, with D uncertain. The germline V gene has CDR1 MNHEY and CDR2 SMNVEV (reference sequence). The CDR3 length is 15 residues. Trimming cost V 0 bases and J 0 bases, with 6 bases left between them. CDR3 region: CASSLSWTSGNTIYF. CDR3 in DNA: TGTGCCAGCAGTTTATCGTGGACCTCTGGAAACACCATATATTTT.

This clone was seen only a few times. The rearrangement joins TRBV5-6 to TRBJ1-1, with unresolved D. V lost 5 bases and J lost 0, with 11 bases in between. The CDR3 is 14 amino acids. CDR1 is SGHDT, CDR2 YYEEEE, per germline. CDR3 region: CASRHARLNTEAFF. CDR3 DNA: TGTGCCAGCAGACACGCCAGATTGAACACTGAAGCTTTCTTT.

The V gene is TRBV5-6, the J gene TRBJ2-3; D is perhaps TRBD2 (7 bases). Germline V gene data show CDR1 as SGHDT and CDR2 as YYEEEE. The CDR3 loop spans 16 amino acids. V gave up 3 bases and J gave up 3 bases, with 17 bases separating them. For the CDR3, the DNA is TGTGCCAGCAGCTACCCCCGGGGGGCCTCTACAGATACGCAGTATTTT. It yields the protein CASSYPRGASTDTQYF. The variable domain in full, completed from reference TRBV5-6 and TRBJ2-3, reads DAGVTQSPTHLIKTRGQQVTLRCSPKSGHDTVSWYQQALGQGPQFIFQYYEEEERQRGNFPDRFSGHQFPNYSSELNVNALLLGDSALYLCASSYPRGASTDTQYFGPGTRLTVL.